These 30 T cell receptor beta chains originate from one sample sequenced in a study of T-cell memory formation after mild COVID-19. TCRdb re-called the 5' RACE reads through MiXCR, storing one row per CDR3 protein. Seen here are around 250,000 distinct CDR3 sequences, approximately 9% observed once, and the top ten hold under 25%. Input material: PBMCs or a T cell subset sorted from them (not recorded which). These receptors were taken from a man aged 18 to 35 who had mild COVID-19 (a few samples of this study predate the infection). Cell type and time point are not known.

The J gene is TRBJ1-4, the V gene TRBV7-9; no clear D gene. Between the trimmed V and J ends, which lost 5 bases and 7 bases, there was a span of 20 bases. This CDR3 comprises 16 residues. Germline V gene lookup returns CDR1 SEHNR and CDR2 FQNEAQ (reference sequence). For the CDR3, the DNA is TGTGCCAGCAGCCACGAGCCGGGGTTTCTGGGTGAAAAACTGTTTTTT. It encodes CASSHEPGFLGEKLFF.

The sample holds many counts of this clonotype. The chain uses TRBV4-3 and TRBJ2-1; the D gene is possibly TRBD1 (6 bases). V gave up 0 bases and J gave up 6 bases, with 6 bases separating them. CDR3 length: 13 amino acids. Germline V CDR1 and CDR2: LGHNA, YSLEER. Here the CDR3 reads CASSQEQGNEQFF. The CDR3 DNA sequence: TGCGCCAGCAGCCAAGAACAGGGCAATGAGCAGTTCTTC.

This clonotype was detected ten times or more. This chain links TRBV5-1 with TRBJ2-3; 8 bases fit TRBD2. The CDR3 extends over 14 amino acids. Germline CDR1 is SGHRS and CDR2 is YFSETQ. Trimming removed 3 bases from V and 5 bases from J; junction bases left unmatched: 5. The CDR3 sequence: CASSSTSDGDTQYF. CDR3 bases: TGCGCCAGCAGCTCGACTAGCGATGGAGATACGCAGTATTTT.

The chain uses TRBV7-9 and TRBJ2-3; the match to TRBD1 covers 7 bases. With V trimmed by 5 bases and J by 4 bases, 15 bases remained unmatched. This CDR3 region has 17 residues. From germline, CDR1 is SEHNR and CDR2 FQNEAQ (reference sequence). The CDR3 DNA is TGTGCCAGCAGCCTATTTTCTGGGGGCCAGGGGGCAGATACGCAGTATTTT. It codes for CASSLFSGGQGADTQYF.

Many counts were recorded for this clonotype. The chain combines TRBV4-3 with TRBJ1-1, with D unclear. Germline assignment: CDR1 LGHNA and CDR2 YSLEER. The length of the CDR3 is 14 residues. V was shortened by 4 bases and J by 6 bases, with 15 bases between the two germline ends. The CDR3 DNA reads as TGCGCCAGCAGCCTAACCCTGGGATCCTCTGAAGCTTTCTTT. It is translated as CASSLTLGSSEAFF.

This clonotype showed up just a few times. The CDR3 DNA follows: TGTGCCAGCAGTGAAGGTCAGGGGAAGGTCACCGGGGAGCTGTTTTTT. Protein product: CASSEGQGKVTGELFF. The chain uses TRBV2 and TRBJ2-2; D is possibly TRBD1 (6 bases). The germline CDR1 and CDR2 sequences are SNHLY and FYNNEI. The V end was cut by 1 base, the J end by 4 bases, with 13 bases between. The CDR3 extends over 16 amino acids.

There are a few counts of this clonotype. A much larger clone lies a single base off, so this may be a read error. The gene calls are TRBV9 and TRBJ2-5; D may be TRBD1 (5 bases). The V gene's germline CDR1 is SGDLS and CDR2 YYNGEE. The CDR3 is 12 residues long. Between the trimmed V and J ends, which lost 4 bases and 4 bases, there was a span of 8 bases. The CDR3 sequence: CASSFQGETQYF. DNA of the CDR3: TGTGCCAGCAGCTTCCAGGGAGAGACCCAGTACTTC.

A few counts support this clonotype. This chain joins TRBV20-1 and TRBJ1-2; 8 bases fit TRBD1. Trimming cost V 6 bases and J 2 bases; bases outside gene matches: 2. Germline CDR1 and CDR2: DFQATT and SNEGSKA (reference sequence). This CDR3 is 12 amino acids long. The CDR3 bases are TGCAGTGCAAGACAGGGGAACTATGGCTACACCTTC. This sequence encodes CSARQGNYGYTF.

This chain's CDR3 is CASSTTLARETQYF. CDR3 DNA sequence: TGTGCCAGCAGCACCACCCTGGCACGAGAGACCCAGTACTTC. The chain recombines TRBV7-2 with TRBJ2-5, with D unresolved. This CDR3 is built from 14 residues. Germline assignment: CDR1 SGHTA and CDR2 FQGNSA. Trimming removed 5 bases from V and 4 bases from J, with 14 bases in between. Complete variable domain (other parts from reference TRBV7-2 and TRBJ2-5): GAGVSQSPSNKVTEKGKDVELRCDPISGHTALYWYRQSLGQGLEFLIYFQGNSAPDKSGLPSDRFSAERTGGSVSTLTIQRTQQEDSAVYLCASSTTLARETQYFGPGTRLLVL.

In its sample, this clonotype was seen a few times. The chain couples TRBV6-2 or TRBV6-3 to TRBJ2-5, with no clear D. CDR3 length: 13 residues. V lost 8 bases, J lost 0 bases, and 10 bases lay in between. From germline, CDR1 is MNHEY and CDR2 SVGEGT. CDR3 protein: CASHDHNQETQYF. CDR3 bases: TGTGCCAGCCACGACCACAACCAAGAGACCCAGTACTTC.

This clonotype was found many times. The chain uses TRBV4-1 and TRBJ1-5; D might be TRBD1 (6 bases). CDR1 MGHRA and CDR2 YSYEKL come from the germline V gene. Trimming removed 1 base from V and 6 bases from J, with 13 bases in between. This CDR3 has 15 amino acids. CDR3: CASSQGPGEAQPQHF. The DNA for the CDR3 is TGCGCCAGCAGCCAAGGACCAGGGGAGGCTCAGCCCCAGCATTTT.

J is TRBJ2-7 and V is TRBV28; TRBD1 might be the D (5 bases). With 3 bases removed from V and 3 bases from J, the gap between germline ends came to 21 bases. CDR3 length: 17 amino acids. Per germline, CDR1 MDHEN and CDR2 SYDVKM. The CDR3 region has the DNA TGTGCCAGCAGTTTTCGGACCTGGGGCACTTCCTTCTACGAGCAGTACGTC. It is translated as CASSFRTWGTSFYEQYV.

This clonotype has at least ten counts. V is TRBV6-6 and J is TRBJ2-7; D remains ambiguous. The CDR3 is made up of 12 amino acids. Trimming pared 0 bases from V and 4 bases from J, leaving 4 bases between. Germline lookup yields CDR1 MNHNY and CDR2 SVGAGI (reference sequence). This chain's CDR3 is CASSYSRYEQYF. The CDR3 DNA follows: TGTGCCAGCAGTTACTCGAGGTACGAGCAGTACTTC.

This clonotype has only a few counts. CDR3 protein: CASSPPAGANTEAFF. In DNA form, the CDR3 reads TGTGCCAGCTCACCACCCGCGGGAGCGAACACTGAAGCTTTCTTT. The V gene is TRBV18, the J gene TRBJ1-1; D unclear. Trimming removed 0 bases from V and 1 base from J, with 9 bases in between. The CDR3 runs to 15 residues. Germline CDR1 is KGHSH and CDR2 is LQKENI.

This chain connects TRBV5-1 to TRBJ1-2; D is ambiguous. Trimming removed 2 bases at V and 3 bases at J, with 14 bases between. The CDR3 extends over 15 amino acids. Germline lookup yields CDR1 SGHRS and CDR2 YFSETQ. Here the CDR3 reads CASSLTPQLDYGYTF. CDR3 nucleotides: TGCGCCAGCAGCTTAACCCCGCAGCTAGACTATGGCTACACCTTC.

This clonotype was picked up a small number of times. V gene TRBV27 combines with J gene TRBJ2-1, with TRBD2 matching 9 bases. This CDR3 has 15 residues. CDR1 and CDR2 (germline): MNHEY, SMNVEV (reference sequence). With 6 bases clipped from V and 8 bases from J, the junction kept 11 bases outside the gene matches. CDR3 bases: TGTGCCAGCAGGTTGATAAGCGGGGGGCCCCATGAGCAGTTCTTC. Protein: CASRLISGGPHEQFF.

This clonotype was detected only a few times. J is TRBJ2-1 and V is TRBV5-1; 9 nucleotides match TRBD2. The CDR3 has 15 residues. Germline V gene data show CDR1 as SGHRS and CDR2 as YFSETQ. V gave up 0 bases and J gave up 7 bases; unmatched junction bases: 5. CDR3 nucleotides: TGCGCCAGCAGCTTGGGACTAGCGGAGCAAAATGAGCAGTTCTTC. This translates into CASSLGLAEQNEQFF.

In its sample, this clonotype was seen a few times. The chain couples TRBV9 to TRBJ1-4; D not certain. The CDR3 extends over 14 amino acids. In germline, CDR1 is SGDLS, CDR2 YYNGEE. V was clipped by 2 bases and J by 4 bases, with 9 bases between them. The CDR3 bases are TGTGCCAGCAGCGTTGGGATTGGTAATGAAAAACTGTTTTTT. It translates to CASSVGIGNEKLFF.

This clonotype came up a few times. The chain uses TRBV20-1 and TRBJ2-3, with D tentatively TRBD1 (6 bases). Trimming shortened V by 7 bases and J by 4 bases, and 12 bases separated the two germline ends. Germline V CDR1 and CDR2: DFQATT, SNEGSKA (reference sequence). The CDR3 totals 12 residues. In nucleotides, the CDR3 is TGCAGTGTGGGGGCGCAGGCAGATACGCAGTATTTT. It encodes CSVGAQADTQYF.

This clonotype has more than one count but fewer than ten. The CDR3: CASSLARILRDTQYF. The CDR3 DNA reads TGCGCCAGCAGCTTGGCCCGTATACTCAGAGATACGCAGTATTTT. The chain is built from TRBV5-1 and TRBJ2-3; D uncertain. The length of the CDR3 is 15 residues. V was pared by 0 bases and J by 5 bases, with 13 bases between. CDR1 and CDR2 from the germline V gene are SGHRS and YFSETQ.

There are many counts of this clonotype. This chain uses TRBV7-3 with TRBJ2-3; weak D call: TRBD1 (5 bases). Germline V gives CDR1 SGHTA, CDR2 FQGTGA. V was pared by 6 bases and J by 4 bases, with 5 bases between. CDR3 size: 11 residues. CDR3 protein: CASRGADTQYF. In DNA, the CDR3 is TGTGCCAGCAGAGGGGCAGATACGCAGTATTTT. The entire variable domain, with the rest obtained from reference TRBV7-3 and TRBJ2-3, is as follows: GAGVSQTPSNKVTEKGKYVELRCDPISGHTALYWYRQSLGQGPEFLIYFQGTGAADDSGLPNDRFFAVRPEGSVSTLKIQRTERGDSAVYLCASRGADTQYFGPGTRLTVL.

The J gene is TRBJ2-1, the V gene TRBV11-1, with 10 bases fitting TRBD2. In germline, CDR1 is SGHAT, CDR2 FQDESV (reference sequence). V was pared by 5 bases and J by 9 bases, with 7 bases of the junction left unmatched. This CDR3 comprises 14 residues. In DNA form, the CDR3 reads TGTGCCAGCAGCCGGGGACTAGCGAACGGTGAGCAGTTCTTC. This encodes CASSRGLANGEQFF.

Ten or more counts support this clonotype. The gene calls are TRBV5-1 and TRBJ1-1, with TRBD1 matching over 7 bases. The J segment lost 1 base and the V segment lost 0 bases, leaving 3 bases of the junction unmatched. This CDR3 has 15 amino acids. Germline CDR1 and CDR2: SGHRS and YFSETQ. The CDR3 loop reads CASSLGTGWNTEAFF. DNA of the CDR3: TGCGCCAGCAGCTTGGGGACAGGATGGAACACTGAAGCTTTCTTT. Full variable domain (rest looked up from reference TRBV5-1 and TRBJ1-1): KAGVTQTPRYLIKTRGQQVTLSCSPISGHRSVSWYQQTPGQGLQFLFEYFSETQRNKGNFPGRFSGRQFSNSRSEMNVSTLELGDSALYLCASSLGTGWNTEAFFGQGTRLTVV.

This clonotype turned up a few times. The CDR3 region has the DNA TGTGCCAGCAGCCGGGCTCCGAACACTGAAGCTTTCTTT. It yields the protein CASSRAPNTEAFF. The chain has TRBV3-1 and TRBJ1-1; D gene unclear. The germline CDR1 and CDR2 sequences are LGHDT and YNNKEL (reference sequence). The CDR3 extends over 13 amino acids. The ends were cut back, 4 bases at V and 1 base at J, with 7 bases in the middle.

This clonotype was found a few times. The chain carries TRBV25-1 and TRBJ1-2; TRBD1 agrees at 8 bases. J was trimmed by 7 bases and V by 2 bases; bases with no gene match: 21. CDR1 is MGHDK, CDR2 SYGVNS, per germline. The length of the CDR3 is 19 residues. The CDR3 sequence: CASSENSPIPPRGLSGYTF. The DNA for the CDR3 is TGTGCCAGCAGTGAAAATTCCCCCATCCCCCCCAGGGGGCTGAGTGGCTACACCTTC.

The DNA of the CDR3 is TGTGCCTGGAGTTCGGGACTAGCGGTTTCGGAGACCCAGTACTTC. It encodes CAWSSGLAVSETQYF. This rearrangement joins TRBV30 to TRBJ2-5; 11 bases map to TRBD2. Per the germline V gene, CDR1 is GTSNPN and CDR2 is SVGIG (reference sequence). This CDR3 region has 15 residues. The V and J ends lost 2 bases and 5 bases, in that order; junction bases with no gene match: 7.

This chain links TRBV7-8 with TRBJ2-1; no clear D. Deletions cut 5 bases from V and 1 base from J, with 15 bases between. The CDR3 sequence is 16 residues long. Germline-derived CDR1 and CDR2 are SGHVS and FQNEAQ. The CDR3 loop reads CASSPPRGASYNEQFF. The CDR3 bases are TGTGCCAGCAGCCCCCCTAGAGGAGCTTCCTACAATGAGCAGTTCTTC. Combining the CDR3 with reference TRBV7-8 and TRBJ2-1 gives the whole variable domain GAGVSQSPRYKVAKRGQDVALRCDPISGHVSLFWYQQALGQGPEFLTYFQNEAQLDKSGLPSDRFFAERPEGSVSTLKIQRTQQEDSAVYLCASSPPRGASYNEQFFGPGTRLTVL.

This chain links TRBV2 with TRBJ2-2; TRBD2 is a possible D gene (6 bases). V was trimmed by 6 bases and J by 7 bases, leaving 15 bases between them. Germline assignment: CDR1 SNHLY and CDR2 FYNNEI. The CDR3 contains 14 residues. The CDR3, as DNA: TGTGCCAGCAGAAGGCCGGGAGACTACGGGGAGCTGTTTTTT. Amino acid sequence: CASRRPGDYGELFF.

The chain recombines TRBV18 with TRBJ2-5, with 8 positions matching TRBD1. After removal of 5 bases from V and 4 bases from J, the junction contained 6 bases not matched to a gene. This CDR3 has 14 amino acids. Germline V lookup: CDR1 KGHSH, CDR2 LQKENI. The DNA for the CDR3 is TGTGCCAGCTCAAGAGGACAGGGACTAGAGACCCAGTACTTC. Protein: CASSRGQGLETQYF.

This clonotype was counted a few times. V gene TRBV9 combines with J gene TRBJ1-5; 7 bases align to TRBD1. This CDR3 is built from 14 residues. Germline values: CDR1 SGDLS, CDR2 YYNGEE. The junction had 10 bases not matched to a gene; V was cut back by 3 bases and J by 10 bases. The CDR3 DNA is TGTGCCAGCAGCGCCGGGACAGCGGGAGGCCCCCAGCATTTT. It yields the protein CASSAGTAGGPQHF.